These 13 T cell receptor beta chains came from one sample sequenced in a study of blood T cell repertoires in COVID-19. This table comes from immunoSEQ multiplex PCR, and its TCRdb copy is limited to in-frame clones, with some not included. The repertoire holds approximately 100,000 clones, with about 80% as singletons. Sample: peripheral blood. Receptors originate from a human donor in a cohort sampled during active or convalescent COVID-19.

V and J are TRBV5-1 and TRBJ1-2; 7 nucleotides agree with TRBD1. There are 13 residues in the CDR3. V was pared by 7 bases and J by 2 bases, with 5 bases of the junction left unmatched. CDR1 and CDR2 from the germline V gene are SGHRS and YFSETQ. The CDR3 protein is CASGETGNYGYTF. The CDR3, as DNA: TGCGCCAGCGGAGAGACAGGGAACTATGGCTACACCTTC.

The chain recombines TRBV10-3 with TRBJ1-3; 7 positions agree with TRBD1. This CDR3 is built from 13 residues. Looked up from germline, CDR1 is ENHRY and CDR2 is SYGVKD. V lost 7 bases and J lost 8; bases outside the gene matches: 8. The CDR3: CAIKGAGEYTIYF. For the CDR3, the DNA is TGTGCCATCAAGGGGGCAGGGGAGTACACCATATATTTT.

This clone was seen only once. The chain couples TRBV7-9 to TRBJ1-2, with no clear D. Germline-derived CDR1 and CDR2 are SEHNR and FQNEAQ (reference sequence). Between the trimmed V and J ends, which lost 4 bases and 6 bases, there was a span of 9 bases. The CDR3 is 12 amino acids. CDR3 DNA sequence: TGTGCCAGCAGCTCCGACAATGATGGCTACACCTTC. Translating it yields CASSSDNDGYTF.

The chain uses TRBV4-1 and TRBJ1-4; 7 bases fit TRBD1. The CDR3 totals 13 residues. The germline V gene has CDR1 MGHRA and CDR2 YSYEKL. The V and J ends lost 4 bases and 5 bases, in that order; junction bases with no gene match: 1. The DNA of the CDR3 is TGCGCCAGCAGCCGGGGACAGAATGAAAAACTGTTTTTT. As protein: CASSRGQNEKLFF.

The gene calls are TRBV6-1 and TRBJ2-2; D perhaps matches TRBD1 (6 bases). Germline V lookup: CDR1 MNHNS, CDR2 SASEGT. V was trimmed by 2 bases and J by 4 bases, leaving 11 bases between them. This CDR3 region has 15 residues. CDR3 loop: CASSETPGVTGELFF. The CDR3 DNA sequence: TGTGCCAGCAGTGAAACCCCAGGGGTCACCGGGGAGCTGTTTTTT.

The chain joins TRBV7-3 to TRBJ1-2; tentatively, D is TRBD1 (6 bases). Germline lookup yields CDR1 SGHTA and CDR2 FQGTGA. The V end lost 0 bases, the J end lost 4 bases, and 12 bases lay between the germline ends. The CDR3 totals 15 residues. CDR3 protein: CASSLTRGSAYGYTF. Here the CDR3 DNA reads TGTGCCAGCAGCTTAACGAGGGGGTCGGCCTATGGCTACACCTTC.

The V call is TRBV21-1, the J call TRBJ1-2; the table gives TRBD1 as D, unverified against the DNA. TRBV21-1 counts as a pseudogene. This CDR3 has 13 amino acids. The CDR3 loop reads CASGIDRADGYTF. The CDR3 DNA sequence: TGTGCCAGCGGCATTGACAGGGCTGATGGCTACACCTTC.

The CDR3: CASSYNLDSPTEAFF. In nucleotides, the CDR3 is TGTGCCAGCAGTTATAACCTCGACAGCCCCACTGAAGCTTTCTTT. The chain carries TRBV6-2 or TRBV6-3 and TRBJ1-1, with a tentative D call TRBD1 (5 bases). The CDR3 runs 15 residues. CDR1 MNHEY and CDR2 SVGEGT come from the germline V gene. V lost 3 bases, J lost 4 bases, and 15 bases lay in between.

The chain links TRBV9 to TRBJ1-4, with TRBD1 as a possible D gene (5 bases). V was trimmed by 0 bases and J by 4 bases, leaving 13 bases between them. This CDR3 is built from 16 residues. Germline V lookup: CDR1 SGDLS, CDR2 YYNGEE. The CDR3 DNA sequence: TGTGCCAGCAGCGTAGGGGGCAGGGCACGTAATGAAAAACTGTTTTTT. It codes for CASSVGGRARNEKLFF.

This sequence joins TRBV4-1 and TRBJ1-2, with no clear D. The CDR3 sequence is 14 residues long. The V end lost 4 bases, the J end lost 8 bases, and 17 bases lay between the germline ends. Per the germline V gene, CDR1 is MGHRA and CDR2 is YSYEKL. CDR3 sequence: CASSPQNSPRGYTF. For the CDR3, the DNA is TGCGCCAGCAGCCCCCAGAACAGCCCGCGCGGCTACACCTTC.

The chain couples TRBV7-9 to TRBJ1-2, with a tentative D call TRBD1 (5 bases). Germline V gives CDR1 SEHNR, CDR2 FQNEAQ (reference sequence). The CDR3 consists of 13 residues. Trimming took 6 bases from V and 6 from J, leaving 14 bases between them. The CDR3 coding sequence is TGTGCCAGCAGTCTACGACAGACGCATGGCTACACCTTC. This translates into CASSLRQTHGYTF.

This rearrangement joins TRBV27 to TRBJ1-2, with a possible D match to TRBD1 (5 bases). Germline V gene data show CDR1 as MNHEY and CDR2 as SMNVEV (reference sequence). The length of the CDR3 is 14 residues. V was cut by 4 bases and J by 2 bases, with 11 bases left in between. The CDR3 reads CASSSPGPNYGYTF. CDR3 DNA sequence: TGTGCCAGCAGTTCGCCAGGGCCCAACTATGGCTACACCTTC.

The chain links TRBV6-4 to TRBJ1-1; 8 nucleotides align to TRBD1. The J segment lost 5 bases and the V segment lost 3 bases, leaving 8 bases of the junction unmatched. The CDR3 is 15 residues long. Germline values: CDR1 MRHNA, CDR2 SNTAGT. The CDR3 DNA sequence: TGTGCCAGCAGTGAAACCGGACAGGGTAGGACTGAAGCTTTCTTT. This codes for CASSETGQGRTEAFF.